This T cell receptor (beta chain) was captured in a study of cytomegalovirus exposure and HLA in healthy donors (dated by TCRdb to about 2017). As for the study more broadly: According to a later analysis, one platform produced both the 120 validation repertoires and the roughly 640 repertoires of the first cohort. High-throughput TCR immunosequencing, statistical association of individual TCRs with disease status, and machine learning were combined to predict cytomegalovirus infection status. A separate validation cohort of 100 to 150 different subjects was used in addition to the roughly 640-subject first cohort. The study aimed to test whether cataloging public T cell receptors could reveal signatures of past pathogen exposure. General conclusions and limits of the study: Of the cluster scores, roughly 95% were above 0 in a later analysis, which found that TCRs clustered in the first cohort also tended to co-occur in the roughly 130 validation repertoires. Cytomegalovirus status was reported to be diagnosed by the classifier with high specificity and sensitivity in both the original and validation cohorts. According to the authors, the approach could potentially be generalized to other disease states and immunological phenotypes. In vitro tests confirmed that a few of the cytomegalovirus-associated TCR beta chains recognize cytomegalovirus antigens. The study listed approximately 150 TCR beta chains as associated with cytomegalovirus. Across donors, most TCR sequences were observed very rarely, whereas some public TCRs were present in many individuals. A later analysis had no HLA typing for the validation cohort, so co-occurrence there was scored across all 110 or so repertoires.

Including the terminal cysteine and phenylalanine, the CDR3 comprises 12 residues. Here the CDR3 DNA is all that survives: 36 bases in frame from base 1. Trimming takes 4 bases from V and 1 base from J, and the germline ends sit 5 bases apart. According to the germline V gene, CDR1 reads LGHNT and CDR2 reads FRNRAP. A word on this clone: The target of this receptor is not known. Base quality data are lacking; no much larger clone is found one base away.

The library was obtained by the immunoSEQ multiplex PCR assay. The original pipeline was this. A statistical classification framework was developed to diagnose cytomegalovirus status using the catalog of TCR beta chain sequences. This immuneACCESS table, as held by TCRdb, lists in-frame sequences with V and J called but not all clones. Of the missing ones, under half trace to an unresolved V gene in checked studies; the others have no known cause. The V and J calls and clone size come from that table; D and trimming were worked out from the DNA. The sample table holds some 190,000 clones, of which 86% were seen once. Clones ranked in the top ten supply almost 1.5% of the sample. The donors belonged to the validation cohort of around 110 subjects, which was separate from the roughly 670-subject first cohort.

The V gene is TRBV12-5 and the J gene is TRBJ2-7; confidence is insufficient to name the D gene. This TCR derives from a woman between 18 and 29 years old in good health and CMV-seronegative. What was sequenced was PBMCs. This receptor has the CDR3 CASGSGSYEQYF. The DNA sequence reads TGTGCTAGTGGTTCCGGGTCCTACGAGCAGTACTTC.